This T cell receptor beta chain was observed in a study of OX40 agonist ivuxolimab in advanced cancers. Excluded were patients having autoimmune disease history or systemic immunosuppression. The CDR3 covers 14 residues. The germline V gene has CDR1 MNHEY and CDR2 SMNVEV (reference sequence). J lost 8 bases, V lost 3 bases, and 4 bases had no gene match. TCRdb's table, derived via immunoSEQ multiplex PCR, lists solely in-frame clones and lacks some. The table lists about 71,000 clones, roughly four fifths of them singletons, with 0.4% to 0.5% in the top ten. The rearrangement joins TRBV27 to TRBJ2-4, with 10 bases lining up with TRBD1. This TCR was sampled from an adult with an advanced solid tumor such as melanoma, head and neck, liver or kidney cancer. Sequencing used CD4+ or CD8+ T cells sorted from blood, obtained in a trial of the OX40 agonist ivuxolimab. The CDR3 coding sequence is TGTGCCAGCAGTTTGACGGACAGGGGGGACATTCAGTACTTC. Amino acid sequence: CASSLTDRGDIQYF.